This TCR beta chain was documented in a study of shared clonotypes between healthy human individuals. Findings and caveats of the study: The low donor count limited represented genetic and exposure-history diversity.

Naive-designated CD8 cells lacked CD45RO, were positively enriched for CCR7, and omitted terminally differentiated effector memory CD45RA+ cells. V dropped 3 bases and J dropped 8; count of bases not matched to a gene: 13. Germline V gives CDR1 MDHEN, CDR2 SYDVKM. The CDR3 spans 16 residues. Data came from immunoSEQ multiplex PCR; TCRdb stores just in-frame clones and leaves some out. The sample lists roughly 590,000 clones, just under 97% occurring once. This clone was picked up a small number of times. What it binds is unknown. The V and J genes are TRBV28 and TRBJ2-1, with 7 bases that match TRBD2. Sequencing used naive CD8+ T cells sorted from blood. This TCR was recovered from a woman aged 30 to 39 in good health. This chain's CDR3 is CASSFPRREGFYEQFF. The CDR3 region has the DNA TGTGCCAGCAGTTTTCCTAGGAGGGAGGGCTTCTATGAGCAGTTCTTC. Supplemented by reference TRBV28 and TRBJ2-1, the full variable domain reads DVKVTQSSRYLVKRTGEKVFLECVQDMDHENMFWYRQDPGLGLRLIYFSYDVKMKEKGDIPEGYSVSREKKERFSLILESASTNQTSMYLCASSFPRREGFYEQFFGPGTRLTVL.